What follows are 14 T cell receptor beta chains derived from one specimen sequenced in a study of blood T cell repertoires in COVID-19 (dated by TCRdb to 2019 to 2021). Receptor amplification or capture employed the immunoSEQ multiplex PCR assay. As stored in TCRdb, this immuneACCESS dataset retains in-frame rearrangements with V and J assigned. A fraction of the clones does not appear; measured against another copy, unresolved V genes explain less than half of the discrepancy, and the remainder lacks a known reason. This sample gives roughly 150,000 clones in total; 81% of them show up just once. The top ten constitute around 5.1% of the sample. The sequenced material came from PBMCs or T cells enriched from blood (not recorded which). Source of these receptors: a middle-aged woman with acute COVID-19.

J is TRBJ2-5 and V is TRBV10-3; 7 nucleotides agree with TRBD2. The ends lost 2 bases at V and 2 bases at J; junction bases unmatched: 2. Germline V gene data show CDR1 as ENHRY and CDR2 as SYGVKD. The CDR3 extends over 14 amino acids. CDR3 in amino acids: CAISENGGQETQYF. Written as DNA, the CDR3 is TGTGCCATCAGTGAGAACGGGGGGCAAGAGACCCAGTACTTC.

This clone was observed once. V is TRBV5-1 and J is TRBJ2-5, with D perhaps matching TRBD1 (5 bases). V was shortened by 5 bases and J by 2 bases, with 16 bases between the two germline ends. Germline V gene lookup returns CDR1 SGHRS and CDR2 YFSETQ. CDR3 size: 15 residues. The CDR3 is CASSNRGYRQETQYF. The CDR3 coding sequence is TGCGCCAGCAGTAATAGGGGATATCGGCAAGAGACCCAGTACTTC.

The rearrangement joins TRBV25-1 to TRBJ2-1; D ambiguous. Germline V lookup: CDR1 MGHDK, CDR2 SYGVNS. The CDR3 contains 13 residues. Deletions cut 6 bases from V and 0 bases from J, with 6 bases between. CDR3 sequence: CASRSSSYNEQFF. CDR3 nucleotides: TGTGCCAGCAGGTCGAGCTCCTACAATGAGCAGTTCTTC.

V is TRBV6-1 and J is TRBJ1-6; possible D gene TRBD1, 5 bases. Germline V lookup: CDR1 MNHNS, CDR2 SASEGT. The CDR3 covers 16 residues. V was pared by 3 bases and J by 1 base, with 10 bases between. The CDR3 DNA follows: TGTGCCAGCAGTGACGCAGGGTTATCCTATAATTCACCCCTCCACTTT. Protein: CASSDAGLSYNSPLHF.

This clone showed up just once. The chain uses TRBV11-2 and TRBJ1-2, with 7 bases that match TRBD1. Germline CDR1 reads SGHAT; CDR2 reads FQNNGV. The junction had 2 bases not matched to a gene; V was cut back by 3 bases and J by 4 bases. The CDR3 runs 13 residues. The CDR3 nucleotides read TGTGCCAGCAGCTTGACAGGGTTCTATGGCTACACCTTC. It encodes CASSLTGFYGYTF.

This clone has more than one count but fewer than ten. The chain has TRBV19 and TRBJ1-1; D remains unclear. Germline loops: CDR1 LNHDA, CDR2 SQIVND (reference sequence). The length of the CDR3 is 14 residues. The V gene lost 5 bases and the J gene lost 7 bases, with 17 bases spanning the gap. DNA for the CDR3: TGTGCCAGTAGTGGGAGAGCCGTTGTTAATGAAGCTTTCTTT. This encodes CASSGRAVVNEAFF.

The rearrangement links TRBV10-1 to TRBJ1-1; TRBD1 matches 7 bases. Germline CDR1 WNHNN, CDR2 SYGVQD (reference sequence). J lost 5 bases, V lost 6 bases, and 6 bases had no gene match. CDR3 length equals 13 residues. CDR3 amino acids: CASRGTDGTEAFF. The CDR3, as DNA: TGCGCCAGCAGGGGGACAGACGGGACTGAAGCTTTCTTT.

V usage is TRBV19 and J usage is TRBJ2-5; a weak D match, TRBD1 (6 bases). V was cut by 4 bases and J by 5 bases, with 20 bases left in between. The CDR3 extends over 16 amino acids. The germline V gene has CDR1 LNHDA and CDR2 SQIVND (reference sequence). CDR3 coding DNA: TGTGCCAGTAGTAAGGCGACAGGTATTCTTAGCGAGACCCAGTACTTC. It codes for CASSKATGILSETQYF. Full variable domain (rest looked up from reference TRBV19 and TRBJ2-5): DGGITQSPKYLFRKEGQNVTLSCEQNLNHDAMYWYRQDPGQGLRLIYYSQIVNDFQKGDIAEGYSVSREKKESFPLTVTSAQKNPTAFYLCASSKATGILSETQYFGPGTRLLVL.

In DNA form, the CDR3 reads TGCGCCAGCAGCTTGGACCGGGACAAATCTTCACCCCTCCACTTT. This encodes CASSLDRDKSSPLHF. The chain is built from TRBV5-1 and TRBJ1-6; a possible D gene is TRBD1 (6 bases). The V gene's germline CDR1 is SGHRS and CDR2 YFSETQ. Trimming took 0 bases from V and 9 from J, leaving 13 bases between them. The CDR3 consists of 15 residues.

The chain uses TRBV5-1 and TRBJ2-1; 13 nucleotides line up with TRBD2. This CDR3 comprises 13 residues. Germline trimming cut 7 bases from V and 7 bases from J; bases unmatched to any gene: 2. Per germline, CDR1 SGHRS and CDR2 YFSETQ. CDR3 loop: CASGLAGVNEQFF. The CDR3 DNA reads as TGCGCCAGCGGACTAGCGGGAGTTAATGAGCAGTTCTTC. The whole variable domain, remainder taken from reference TRBV5-1 and TRBJ2-1, is KAGVTQTPRYLIKTRGQQVTLSCSPISGHRSVSWYQQTPGQGLQFLFEYFSETQRNKGNFPGRFSGRQFSNSRSEMNVSTLELGDSALYLCASGLAGVNEQFFGPGTRLTVL.

This sequence joins TRBV6-5 and TRBJ2-3, with TRBD2 as a possible D gene (6 bases). The germline V gene has CDR1 MNHEY and CDR2 SVGAGI. V dropped 6 bases and J dropped 0 bases, with 13 bases sitting between them. This CDR3 contains 15 residues. CDR3 bases: TGTGCCAGCAGGACGGGACTGCAGAGCACAGATACGCAGTATTTT. Residues: CASRTGLQSTDTQYF.

The rearrangement joins TRBV12-3 or TRBV12-4 to TRBJ1-2; a possible D gene is TRBD1 (6 bases). The CDR3 consists of 12 residues. V was cut by 2 bases and J by 8 bases, with 9 bases left in between. Here the CDR3 DNA reads TGTGCCAGCAGTTTAAACAGGGTCGGCTACACCTTC. Encoded protein: CASSLNRVGYTF.

The chain has TRBV6-5 and TRBJ1-3, with D perhaps TRBD1 (6 bases). The CDR3 consists of 15 residues. Deletions cut 7 bases from V and 8 bases from J, with 21 bases between. Germline V gives CDR1 MNHEY, CDR2 SVGAGI. In DNA form, the CDR3 reads TGTGCCAGCACCCCACGGGGACATTCCGGTGACACCATATATTTT. Amino acid sequence: CASTPRGHSGDTIYF.

The chain employs TRBV6-5 and TRBJ1-6; D perhaps matches TRBD1 (6 bases). V was clipped by 2 bases and J by 10 bases, with 15 bases between them. Germline V gives CDR1 MNHEY, CDR2 SVGAGI. The CDR3 consists of 15 residues. CDR3 bases: TGTGCCAGCAGTTACGCGGGGGCACCGGGATCACCCCTCCACTTT. Translation gives CASSYAGAPGSPLHF.